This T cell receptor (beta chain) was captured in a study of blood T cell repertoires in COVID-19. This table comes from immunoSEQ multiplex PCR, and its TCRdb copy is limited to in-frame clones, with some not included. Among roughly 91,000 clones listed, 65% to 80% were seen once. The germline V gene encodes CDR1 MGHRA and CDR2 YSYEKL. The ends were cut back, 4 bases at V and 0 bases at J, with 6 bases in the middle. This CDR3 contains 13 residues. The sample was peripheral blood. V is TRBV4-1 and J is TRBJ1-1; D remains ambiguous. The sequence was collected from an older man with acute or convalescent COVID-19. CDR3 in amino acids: CASSRTVNTEAFF. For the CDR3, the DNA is TGCGCCAGCAGCCGCACGGTGAACACTGAAGCTTTCTTT.